What follows are 11 T cell receptor beta chains derived from one specimen sequenced in a study of human T cells and chemical hapten exposure. As for time point: patch test 1, 2 weeks after DPC sensitization. Treatment specified: therapeutic diphenylcyclopropenone sensitization with weekly scalp DPC. TCRdb reanalysed the RACE reads using MiXCR and keeps one entry per CDR3 protein. The sample contains 300,000 to 450,000 distinct CDR3 sequences, approximately 5% of which appear only once. Sample: whole blood, taken in connection with sensitization to the hapten diphenylcyclopropenone (DPC). All receptors derive from a woman in her fifties or sixties with alopecia areata. Some clones in this sample may be carry-over from other donors' samples.

This clonotype showed up many times. The rearrangement joins TRBV6-5 to TRBJ1-6, with a tentative D call TRBD1 (5 bases). CDR1 is MNHEY, CDR2 SVGAGI, per germline. CDR3 length: 16 amino acids. V gave up 2 bases and J gave up 7 bases, with 15 bases separating them. The CDR3 DNA sequence: TGTGCCAGCAGTTACGACCCAGGGCCCCCAAATTCACCCCTCCACTTT. Its translation: CASSYDPGPPNSPLHF.

This clonotype was counted many times. The V gene is TRBV5-4, the J gene TRBJ1-2, with D tentatively TRBD1 (5 bases). The V gene lost 3 bases and the J gene lost 2 bases, with 14 bases spanning the gap. In germline, CDR1 is SGHNT, CDR2 YYREEE (reference sequence). CDR3 length equals 15 residues. The CDR3 DNA reads as TGTGCCAGCAGCTACGCGGGACGGCTGAACTATGGCTACACCTTC. This codes for CASSYAGRLNYGYTF. Supplemented by reference TRBV5-4 and TRBJ1-2, the full variable domain reads ETGVTQSPTHLIKTRGQQVTLRCSSQSGHNTVSWYQQALGQGPQFIFQYYREEENGRGNFPPRFSGLQFPNYSSELNVNALELDDSALYLCASSYAGRLNYGYTFGSGTRLTVV.

This clonotype was detected a few times. The chain is built from TRBV29-1 and TRBJ1-2, with D possibly matching TRBD1 (5 bases). This CDR3 is built from 14 residues. Trimming removed 7 bases from V and 4 bases from J, with 19 bases in between. Germline CDR1 SQVTM, CDR2 ANQGSEA. The CDR3, as DNA: TGCAGCGATACCCACGGGGCCGGCCCCTATGGCTACACCTTC. This translates into CSDTHGAGPYGYTF.

This clonotype appeared many times. The J gene is TRBJ2-1, the V gene TRBV27, with TRBD2 matching over 11 bases. Germline CDR1 MNHEY, CDR2 SMNVEV (reference sequence). Unmatched junction bases numbered 8, after V lost 6 bases and J lost 7 bases. The length of the CDR3 is 15 residues. This CDR3 reads CASSLLAGGVNEQFF. In nucleotides, the CDR3 is TGTGCCAGCAGCCTCCTAGCGGGAGGTGTGAATGAGCAGTTCTTC.

The V gene is TRBV27, the J gene TRBJ2-7, with D maybe TRBD2 (5 bases). Germline V CDR1 and CDR2: MNHEY, SMNVEV (reference sequence). The V gene lost 2 bases and the J gene lost 0 bases, with 14 bases spanning the gap. The CDR3 is 16 amino acids. CDR3 residues: CASSLEGSPSSYEQYF. CDR3 in DNA: TGTGCCAGCAGTTTAGAGGGCAGCCCGAGCTCCTACGAGCAGTACTTC.

The V call is TRBV27, the J call TRBJ2-2; 15 positions match TRBD2. The germline CDR1 and CDR2 sequences are MNHEY and SMNVEV (reference sequence). The CDR3 covers 16 residues. J lost 6 bases, V lost 5 bases, and 4 bases had no gene match. CDR3 DNA sequence: TGTGCCAGCAGTATGGGACTAGCGGGGGGCCCCGGGGAGCTGTTTTTT. Its protein product is CASSMGLAGGPGELFF.

This clonotype was seen ten or more times. The chain's CDR3 is CASSSRQGVGYGYTF. The CDR3 nucleotides are TGCGCCAGCAGCTCCCGACAGGGGGTGGGCTATGGCTACACCTTC. The chain links TRBV5-1 to TRBJ1-2; 9 nucleotides align to TRBD1. The CDR3 is 15 residues long. Germline values: CDR1 SGHRS, CDR2 YFSETQ. After removal of 3 bases from V and 4 bases from J, the junction contained 7 bases not matched to a gene.

This clonotype has a count of ten or more. The V and J genes are TRBV12-3 or TRBV12-4 and TRBJ2-3, with D possibly TRBD2 on 5 matching bases. The germline V and J ends were trimmed by 6 bases and 5 bases, with 15 bases remaining between them. CDR3 length equals 14 residues. CDR3 nucleotide sequence: TGTGCCAGCAGCATAGGGAGATATGGAGATACGCAGTATTTT. This gives the protein CASSIGRYGDTQYF.

The sample holds a few counts of this clonotype. CDR3 in DNA: TGTGCCAGCAAGTTGTACGACAGGGGACTCTTCTCTGGGGCCAACGTCCTGACTTTC. It translates to CASKLYDRGLFSGANVLTF. This chain uses TRBV7-8 with TRBJ2-6; 8 nucleotides line up with TRBD1. This CDR3 has 19 residues. The germline V gene has CDR1 SGHVS and CDR2 FQNEAQ. J was trimmed by 0 bases and V by 7 bases; bases with no gene match: 14.

This clonotype was counted many times. The CDR3 spells CASSFGGRYTGELFF. CDR3 in DNA: TGTGCCAGCAGTTTTGGGGGGCGTTACACCGGGGAGCTGTTTTTT. The chain employs TRBV27 and TRBJ2-2; D tentatively fits TRBD1 or TRBD2 (6 bases each). CDR3 size: 15 residues. Trimming removed 3 bases at V and 3 bases at J, with 11 bases between. CDR1 and CDR2 (germline): MNHEY, SMNVEV (reference sequence).

This clonotype was found many times. The V and J genes are TRBV29-1 and TRBJ1-5, with a weak D call TRBD1 (5 bases). Germline CDR1 SQVTM, CDR2 ANQGSEA. V dropped 4 bases and J dropped 0 bases, with 10 bases sitting between them. The CDR3 sequence is 14 residues long. CDR3 sequence: CSVVTGGSNQPQHF. The CDR3, as DNA: TGCAGCGTTGTGACGGGGGGTAGCAATCAGCCCCAGCATTTT. Variable domain in full (rest from reference TRBV29-1 and TRBJ1-5): SAVISQKPSRDICQRGTSLTIQCQVDSQVTMMFWYRQQPGQSLTLIATANQGSEATYESGFVIDKFPISRPNLTFSTLTVSNMSPEDSSIYLCSVVTGGSNQPQHFGDGTRLSIL.